Following are 11 T cell receptor beta chains from one sample sequenced in a study of shared T cell receptors in the human thymus. Assay used: immunoSEQ multiplex PCR; TCRdb lists only in-frame clones, some missing. The table records about 380,000 clones, over 90% of them present only once. Sequencing was done on a sample of thymocytes. Receptors were obtained from a human donor.

The CDR3 nucleotides read TGTGCCAGCAGCTTAGCGACAGCCCTAAGCTCTGGGGCCAACGTCCTGACTTTC. The encoded protein is CASSLATALSSGANVLTF. The chain couples TRBV7-8 to TRBJ2-6; a weak D match, TRBD1 (5 bases). The CDR3 is 18 amino acids. The germline V gene has CDR1 SGHVS and CDR2 FQNEAQ. Trimming shortened V by 0 bases and J by 0 bases, and 12 bases separated the two germline ends. The variable domain in full, with the rest retrieved from reference TRBV7-8 and TRBJ2-6, is GAGVSQSPRYKVAKRGQDVALRCDPISGHVSLFWYQQALGQGPEFLTYFQNEAQLDKSGLPSDRFFAERPEGSVSTLKIQRTQQEDSAVYLCASSLATALSSGANVLTFGAGSRLTVL.

The chain couples TRBV6-5 to TRBJ2-1; 9 bases map to TRBD1. The CDR3 is 16 residues long. Trimming cost V 2 bases and J 8 bases; bases outside gene matches: 10. From germline, CDR1 is MNHEY and CDR2 SVGAGI. In DNA form, the CDR3 reads TGTGCCAGCAGTTACAAGGACAGGGGCCCAAGAGATGAGCAGTTCTTC. It yields the protein CASSYKDRGPRDEQFF.

The gene calls are TRBV10-2 and TRBJ1-1; maybe TRBD1 (5 bases). Germline CDR1 and CDR2: WSHSY and SAAADI. Trimming cost V 0 bases and J 1 base, with 15 bases left between them. The CDR3 spans 17 residues. The CDR3 sequence is CASSESLLGHRNTEAFF. The CDR3 nucleotides are TGCGCCAGCAGTGAGTCGCTATTAGGACACAGGAACACTGAAGCTTTCTTT.

The chain employs TRBV27 and TRBJ1-1; the D is unclear. This CDR3 is 15 amino acids long. Germline V gives CDR1 MNHEY, CDR2 SMNVEV (reference sequence). Trimming took 5 bases from V and 1 from J, leaving 14 bases between them. The CDR3 nucleotides are TGTGCCAGCAGTCCCCCCTTTTTATGGAACACTGAAGCTTTCTTT. Amino acids: CASSPPFLWNTEAFF.

The chain joins TRBV2 to TRBJ2-3; D possibly corresponds to TRBD1 (5 bases). There are 12 residues in the CDR3. V lost 7 bases, J lost 2 bases, and 7 bases lay in between. Germline-derived CDR1 and CDR2 are SNHLY and FYNNEI. Here the CDR3 reads CASNRITDTQYF. CDR3 nucleotides: TGTGCCAGCAACAGGATCACAGATACGCAGTATTTT. Together with reference TRBV2 and TRBJ2-3, the CDR3 gives the full variable domain: EPEVTQTPSHQVTQMGQEVILRCVPISNHLYFYWYRQILGQKVEFLVSFYNNEISEKSEIFDDQFSVERPDGSNFTLKIRSTKLEDSAMYFCASNRITDTQYFGPGTRLTVL.

In this sample, this clone turned up once. The gene calls are TRBV27 and TRBJ2-7, with TRBD1 as a possible D gene (6 bases). The germline V gene has CDR1 MNHEY and CDR2 SMNVEV (reference sequence). V was clipped by 2 bases and J by 3 bases, with 14 bases between them. The CDR3 is 15 residues long. Here the CDR3 DNA reads TGTGCCAGCAGTTTAGAAGACAGGCCTTTCTACGAGCAGTACTTC. Translated: CASSLEDRPFYEQYF.

The chain couples TRBV7-8 to TRBJ2-1; a possible D gene is TRBD2 (5 bases). This CDR3 has 15 amino acids. Per germline, CDR1 SGHVS and CDR2 FQNEAQ. The V and J ends lost 8 bases and 2 bases respectively, with 16 bases between them. DNA of the CDR3: TGTGCCAGCGTACTAGAGCTCAATCCCTACAATGAGCAGTTCTTC. It is translated as CASVLELNPYNEQFF.

In nucleotides, the CDR3 is TGTGCCTGGAGTCCAGGATCCTATGGCTACACCTTC. Its protein product is CAWSPGSYGYTF. The V call is TRBV30, the J call TRBJ1-2; the D is unclear. The CDR3 runs 12 residues. Between the trimmed V and J ends, which lost 2 bases and 4 bases, there was a span of 8 bases. CDR1 is GTSNPN and CDR2 is SVGIG in the germline V gene (reference sequence).

This clone was found once. Here the CDR3 DNA reads TGTGCCAGCAGCTTGAACCCGGGACGCCAGGAGACTTTCTTT. This translates into CASSLNPGRQETFF. The chain recombines TRBV11-2 with TRBJ1-1, with TRBD1 as a possible D gene (5 bases). V lost 3 bases and J lost 12, with 20 bases in between. Germline V gives CDR1 SGHAT, CDR2 FQNNGV. The CDR3 covers 14 residues.

V and J are TRBV6-5 and TRBJ2-1, with 9 nucleotides matching TRBD1. J was trimmed by 6 bases and V by 5 bases; bases with no gene match: 5. The CDR3 consists of 14 residues. CDR1 and CDR2 from the germline V gene are MNHEY and SVGAGI. CDR3 amino acids: CASSRTGVGNEQFF. CDR3 nucleotides: TGTGCCAGCAGTCGGACAGGGGTTGGCAATGAGCAGTTCTTC.

This clone was seen a single time. The V gene is TRBV19, the J gene TRBJ2-7; D uncertain. Germline-derived CDR1 and CDR2 are LNHDA and SQIVND (reference sequence). This CDR3 is 12 amino acids long. V dropped 4 bases and J dropped 6 bases, with 10 bases sitting between them. The chain's CDR3 is CASSSPVSEQYF. CDR3 DNA: TGTGCCAGTAGTAGCCCCGTAAGCGAGCAGTACTTC.